The entry below describes one T cell receptor (beta chain). What it recognizes is unknown. Splitting of each subset's genomic DNA was done evenly across several immunoSEQ plates. TCRdb's copy holds only in-frame clones and misses some; the assay was immunoSEQ multiplex PCR. The sample has millions of clones, about 94% seen once. The data are from a study of shared clonotypes between healthy human individuals. The wider study: The donors, two women and a few men, were aged 18 to 49. Points from the study as a whole: Large depth notwithstanding, sorted-subset sequencing proved incomplete by rarefaction.

Naive-designated CD8 cells lacked CD45RO, were positively enriched for CCR7, and omitted terminally differentiated effector memory CD45RA+ cells. This CDR3 contains 13 residues. CDR1 SNHLY and CDR2 FYNNEI come from the germline V gene. V gave up 9 bases and J gave up 2 bases; unmatched junction bases: 1. The receptor was derived from a man younger than 35 in good health. Source material: naive CD8+ T cells sorted from blood. V is TRBV2 and J is TRBJ2-5, with 12 bases aligning to TRBD2. CDR3 region: CARGLAGQETQYF. The CDR3 DNA sequence: TGTGCCAGAGGACTAGCGGGGCAAGAGACCCAGTACTTC.